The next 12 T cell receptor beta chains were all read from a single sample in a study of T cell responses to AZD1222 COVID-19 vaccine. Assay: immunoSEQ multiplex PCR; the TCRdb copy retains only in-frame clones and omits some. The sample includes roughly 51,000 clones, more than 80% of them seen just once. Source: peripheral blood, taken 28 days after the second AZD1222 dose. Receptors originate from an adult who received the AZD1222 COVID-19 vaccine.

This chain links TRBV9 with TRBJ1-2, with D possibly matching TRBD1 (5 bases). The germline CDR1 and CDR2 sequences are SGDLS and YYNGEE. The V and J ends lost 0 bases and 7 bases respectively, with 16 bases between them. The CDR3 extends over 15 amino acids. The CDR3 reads CASSVDPGRGSGYTF. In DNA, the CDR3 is TGTGCCAGCAGCGTAGACCCAGGGAGAGGCTCTGGCTACACCTTC.

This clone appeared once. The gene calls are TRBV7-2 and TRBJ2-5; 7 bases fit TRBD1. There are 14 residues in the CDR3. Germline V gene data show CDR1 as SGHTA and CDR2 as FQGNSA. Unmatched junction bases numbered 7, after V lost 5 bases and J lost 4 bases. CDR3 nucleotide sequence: TGTGCCAGCAGCCGGACAGGCCCTGGAGAGACCCAGTACTTC. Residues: CASSRTGPGETQYF.

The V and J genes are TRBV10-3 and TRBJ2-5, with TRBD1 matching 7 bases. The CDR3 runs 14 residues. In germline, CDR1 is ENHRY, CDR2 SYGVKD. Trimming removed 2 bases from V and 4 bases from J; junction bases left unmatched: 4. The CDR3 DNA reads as TGTGCCATCAGTGAGGGACAGGCTGGAGAGACCCAGTACTTC. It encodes CAISEGQAGETQYF.

CDR3 coding DNA: TGCAGTGCTAGTATCCTGGGACAGGGGGACAATCAGCCCCAGCATTTT. This translates into CSASILGQGDNQPQHF. This chain joins TRBV20-1 and TRBJ1-5; 11 nucleotides align to TRBD1. The CDR3 covers 16 residues. The V segment lost 3 bases and the J segment 3 bases; nucleotides outside the gene matches: 7. Germline V gene sequence: CDR1 DFQATT, CDR2 SNEGSKA (reference sequence).

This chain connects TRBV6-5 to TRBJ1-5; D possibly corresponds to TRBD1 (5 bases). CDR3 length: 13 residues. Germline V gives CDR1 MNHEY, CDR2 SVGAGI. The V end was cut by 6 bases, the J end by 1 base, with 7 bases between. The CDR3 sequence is CASSRDSNQPQHF. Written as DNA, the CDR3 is TGTGCCAGCAGCCGGGACAGCAATCAGCCCCAGCATTTT.

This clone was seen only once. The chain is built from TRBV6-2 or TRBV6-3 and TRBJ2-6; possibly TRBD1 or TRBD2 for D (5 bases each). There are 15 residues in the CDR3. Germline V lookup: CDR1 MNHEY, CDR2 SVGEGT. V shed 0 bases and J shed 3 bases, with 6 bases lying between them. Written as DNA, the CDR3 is TGTGCCAGCAGTTACTCGGGGGTTGGGGCCAACGTCCTGACTTTC. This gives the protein CASSYSGVGANVLTF.

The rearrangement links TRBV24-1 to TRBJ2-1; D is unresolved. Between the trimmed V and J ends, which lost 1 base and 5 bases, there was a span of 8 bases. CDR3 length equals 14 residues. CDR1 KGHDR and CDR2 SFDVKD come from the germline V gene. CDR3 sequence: CATSDFRANNEQFF. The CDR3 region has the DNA TGTGCCACCAGTGATTTTAGAGCGAACAATGAGCAGTTCTTC.

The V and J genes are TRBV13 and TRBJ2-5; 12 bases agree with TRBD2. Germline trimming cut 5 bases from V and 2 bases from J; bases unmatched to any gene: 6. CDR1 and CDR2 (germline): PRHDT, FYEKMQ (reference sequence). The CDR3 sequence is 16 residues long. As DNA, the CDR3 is TGTGCCAGCAGCGAACGGACTAGCGGGATGCAAGAGACCCAGTACTTC. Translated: CASSERTSGMQETQYF.

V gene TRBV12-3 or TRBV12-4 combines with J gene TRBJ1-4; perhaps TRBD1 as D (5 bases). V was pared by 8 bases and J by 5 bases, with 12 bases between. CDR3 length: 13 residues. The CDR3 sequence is CASRAQGNEKLFF. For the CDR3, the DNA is TGTGCCAGCCGGGCCCAGGGAAATGAAAAACTGTTTTTT.

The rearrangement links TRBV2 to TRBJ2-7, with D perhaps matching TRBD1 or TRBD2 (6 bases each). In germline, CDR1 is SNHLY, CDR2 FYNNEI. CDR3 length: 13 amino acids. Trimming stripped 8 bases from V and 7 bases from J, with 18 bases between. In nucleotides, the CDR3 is TGTGCCAGCCCGCCCGAGGGGGGTAAGGAGCAGTACTTC. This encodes CASPPEGGKEQYF.

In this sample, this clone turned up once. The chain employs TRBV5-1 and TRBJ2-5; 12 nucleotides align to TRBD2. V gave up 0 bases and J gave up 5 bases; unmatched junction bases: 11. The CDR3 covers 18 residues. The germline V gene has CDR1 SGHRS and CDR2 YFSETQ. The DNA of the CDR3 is TGCGCCAGCAGCTTGGCCCCCTCGACTAGCGGGAGTTCGGAGACCCAGTACTTC. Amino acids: CASSLAPSTSGSSETQYF.

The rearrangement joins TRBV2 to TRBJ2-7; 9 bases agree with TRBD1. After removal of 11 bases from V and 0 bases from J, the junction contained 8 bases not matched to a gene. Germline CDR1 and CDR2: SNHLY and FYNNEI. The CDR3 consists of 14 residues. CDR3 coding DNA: TGTGCCGGAGGACAGGGGCCCTTCTCCTACGAGCAGTACTTC. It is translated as CAGGQGPFSYEQYF.